Shown below are 23 T cell receptor beta chains from a single sample sequenced in a study of T cell responses to AZD1222 COVID-19 vaccine. Clones were read by immunoSEQ multiplex PCR, and TCRdb kept only the in-frame ones, dropping some. The sample has about 73,000 clones; approximately 90% are singletons. The source material was peripheral blood, sampled on day 0 of AZD1222 vaccination. The receptors here all came from an adult in good health.

This sequence joins TRBV3-1 (or the pseudogene TRBV3-2) and TRBJ2-7; 9 bases line up with TRBD2. The junction had 8 bases not matched to a gene; V was cut back by 5 bases and J by 0 bases. The CDR3 totals 16 residues. Germline CDR1 is LGHDT and CDR2 is YNNKEL (reference sequence). CDR3 protein: CASSFGLAQSSYEQYF. CDR3 coding DNA: TGTGCCAGCAGCTTCGGACTAGCGCAAAGCTCCTACGAGCAGTACTTC.

This sequence joins TRBV5-1 and TRBJ2-3; D is undetermined. The CDR3 covers 16 residues. Deletions cut 2 bases from V and 0 bases from J, with 13 bases between. CDR1 SGHRS and CDR2 YFSETQ come from the germline V gene. The CDR3 nucleotides are TGCGCCAGCAGCTTAAATGGCAGGTCAAGCACAGATACGCAGTATTTT. Translation: CASSLNGRSSTDTQYF.

The chain combines TRBV27 with TRBJ2-1, with 8 bases fitting TRBD1. Germline assignment: CDR1 MNHEY and CDR2 SMNVEV (reference sequence). This CDR3 spans 13 amino acids. V was pared by 10 bases and J by 2 bases, with 4 bases of the junction left unmatched. For the CDR3, the DNA is TGTGCCATCGCAGGGGGCACCTACAATGAGCAGTTCTTC. Translated, it gives CAIAGGTYNEQFF.

The chain has TRBV30 and TRBJ2-2, with 8 nucleotides matching TRBD2. J was trimmed by 1 base and V by 3 bases; bases with no gene match: 4. This CDR3 spans 15 amino acids. The germline gives CDR1 GTSNPN, CDR2 SVGIG (reference sequence). In DNA form, the CDR3 reads TGTGCCTGGAGGGAACTAGCGGAGAACACCGGGGAGCTGTTTTTT. It is translated as CAWRELAENTGELFF.

The V call is TRBV7-9, the J call TRBJ2-1; TRBD2 aligns across 11 bases. Germline CDR1 reads SEHNR; CDR2 reads FQNEAQ (reference sequence). J gave up 6 bases and V 5 bases, and 6 bases lay outside the gene matches. The CDR3 extends over 15 amino acids. The CDR3 region has the DNA TGTGCCAGCAGCCCAACTAGCGGGAGTCTCAATGAGCAGTTCTTC. This gives the protein CASSPTSGSLNEQFF.

The rearrangement joins TRBV2 to TRBJ2-7; 10 positions agree with TRBD1. There are 15 residues in the CDR3. Germline V gene data show CDR1 as SNHLY and CDR2 as FYNNEI. V dropped 1 base and J dropped 5; count of bases not matched to a gene: 5. CDR3 DNA: TGTGCCAGCAGTGAAGGGTGGGGGACAGGGGACGAGCAGTACTTC. As protein: CASSEGWGTGDEQYF.

This chain connects TRBV11-2 to TRBJ2-7, with TRBD2 matching 8 bases. Looked up from germline, CDR1 is SGHAT and CDR2 is FQNNGV. V gave up 1 base and J gave up 2 bases; unmatched junction bases: 1. CDR3 length: 14 amino acids. The CDR3 loop is CASSLAGGPYEQYF. DNA of the CDR3: TGTGCCAGCAGCTTAGCGGGGGGGCCCTACGAGCAGTACTTC.

In DNA, the CDR3 is TGTGCCAGCAGCGTAGGTGGAGGGGAAACCACAGATACGCAGTATTTT. Translated, it gives CASSVGGGETTDTQYF. V and J are TRBV9 and TRBJ2-3; possibly TRBD2 for D (6 bases). Trimming took 0 bases from V and 2 from J, leaving 13 bases between them. CDR1 is SGDLS and CDR2 is YYNGEE in the germline V gene. CDR3 size: 16 residues.

The genes are TRBV4-1 and TRBJ2-7; 8 bases match TRBD2. V lost 4 bases to trimming and J lost 2 bases; unmatched junction nucleotides: 4. There are 14 residues in the CDR3. The V gene's germline CDR1 is MGHRA and CDR2 YSYEKL. Written as DNA, the CDR3 is TGCGCCAGCAGCCTAGCGGGGAATACCTACGAGCAGTACTTC. Translating gives CASSLAGNTYEQYF.

The rearrangement uses TRBV4-1 and TRBJ1-5, with 8 bases identical to TRBD1. J gave up 3 bases and V 4 bases, and 11 bases lay outside the gene matches. The CDR3 length is 17 residues. Germline V gene data show CDR1 as MGHRA and CDR2 as YSYEKL. The CDR3 here is CASSREDRAFNNQPQHF. In nucleotides, the CDR3 is TGCGCCAGCAGCCGAGAGGACAGGGCATTTAACAATCAGCCCCAGCATTTT.

V gene TRBV7-9 combines with J gene TRBJ2-4; D is possibly TRBD2 (6 bases). This CDR3 is built from 17 residues. V lost 2 bases and J 1 base, leaving 15 bases between the germline ends. Germline CDR1 is SEHNR and CDR2 is FQNEAQ (reference sequence). CDR3 sequence (DNA): TGTGCCAGCAGCTTAACTCAGGCGGGGCTTGCCAAAAACATTCAGTACTTC. It specifies CASSLTQAGLAKNIQYF.

This rearrangement joins TRBV28 to TRBJ2-7, with 12 bases identical to TRBD2. V was pared by 6 bases and J by 7 bases, with 1 base of the junction left unmatched. The CDR3 is made up of 12 amino acids. The germline V gene has CDR1 MDHEN and CDR2 SYDVKM. DNA of the CDR3: TGTGCCAGCAGGGGACTAGCGGGTGAGCAGTACTTC. Its translation: CASRGLAGEQYF.

The chain combines TRBV5-1 with TRBJ2-7, with a weak D call TRBD2 (6 bases). Germline CDR1 SGHRS, CDR2 YFSETQ. Trimming took 0 bases from V and 3 from J, leaving 10 bases between them. This CDR3 contains 14 residues. The CDR3 region is CASSLGSGNYEQYF. The CDR3 coding sequence is TGCGCCAGCAGCTTGGGTAGCGGAAACTACGAGCAGTACTTC.

The chain recombines TRBV10-3 with TRBJ1-1, with 8 bases lining up with TRBD1. The CDR3 consists of 14 residues. V shed 5 bases and J 2 bases; nucleotides not matched to a gene: 4. Germline assignment: CDR1 ENHRY and CDR2 SYGVKD. In nucleotides, the CDR3 is TGTGCCATCAGTCCAGGGGGCCGTAACACTGAAGCTTTCTTT. Its translation: CAISPGGRNTEAFF.

The chain employs TRBV28 and TRBJ1-1; a weak D match, TRBD1 (6 bases). CDR1 and CDR2 from the germline V gene are MDHEN and SYDVKM. The CDR3 length is 12 residues. V was cut by 8 bases and J by 5 bases, with 12 bases left in between. This CDR3 is CASERGSTEAFF. The DNA for the CDR3 is TGTGCCAGCGAGAGGGGGAGTACTGAAGCTTTCTTT.

The table lists this clone with a few counts. The chain links TRBV5-8 to TRBJ1-1, with 8 positions matching TRBD1. The CDR3 totals 13 residues. Germline V gene lookup returns CDR1 SGHTS and CDR2 YDEGEE. Trimming at V came to 2 bases and at J to 7 bases, leaving 4 bases not matched to a gene. The CDR3 DNA follows: TGTGCCAGCAGCTTTTTACAGGGGGGTGAAGCTTTCTTT. Translating gives CASSFLQGGEAFF.

The chain is built from TRBV5-1 and TRBJ2-5; no reliable D call. V lost 4 bases, J lost 4 bases, and 17 bases lay in between. Germline CDR1 SGHRS, CDR2 YFSETQ. This CDR3 comprises 15 residues. CDR3 in amino acids: CASSGGQFLGETQYF. In nucleotides, the CDR3 is TGCGCCAGCAGCGGCGGTCAGTTCTTGGGAGAGACCCAGTACTTC.

This clone was observed a handful of times. The V call is TRBV6-2 or TRBV6-3, the J call TRBJ1-2, with 7 bases lining up with TRBD1. The V segment lost 6 bases and the J segment 5 bases; nucleotides outside the gene matches: 3. CDR1 is MNHEY, CDR2 SVGEGT, per germline. There are 12 residues in the CDR3. The CDR3 DNA is TGTGCCAGCAGCCCAGGGGGATATGGCTACACCTTC. The encoded protein is CASSPGGYGYTF.

The V and J genes are TRBV10-1 and TRBJ2-1; either TRBD1 or TRBD2 may fit D (5 bases each). This CDR3 has 16 amino acids. The V gene's germline CDR1 is WNHNN and CDR2 SYGVQD (reference sequence). The V gene lost 1 base and the J gene lost 0 bases, with 10 bases spanning the gap. The DNA of the CDR3 is TGCGCCAGCAGTGAGTGGGACCCAGTCTCCTACAATGAGCAGTTCTTC. It yields the protein CASSEWDPVSYNEQFF.

The V gene is TRBV29-1, the J gene TRBJ1-2, with unresolved D. V shed 0 bases and J shed 5 bases, with 7 bases lying between them. Germline CDR1 and CDR2: SQVTM and ANQGSEA. This CDR3 has 12 residues. The CDR3: CSVEDLNYGYTF. In nucleotides, the CDR3 is TGCAGCGTTGAAGATCTGAATTATGGCTACACCTTC.

This sequence joins TRBV19 and TRBJ2-5; 15 nucleotides line up with TRBD2. This CDR3 contains 16 residues. J was trimmed by 1 base and V by 6 bases; bases with no gene match: 3. CDR1 LNHDA and CDR2 SQIVND come from the germline V gene (reference sequence). DNA of the CDR3: TGTGCCAGTAGCAGGACTAGCGGGGGGGGCCAAGAGACCCAGTACTTC. Translation gives CASSRTSGGGQETQYF. The complete variable domain, with remaining parts taken from reference TRBV19 and TRBJ2-5, reads DGGITQSPKYLFRKEGQNVTLSCEQNLNHDAMYWYRQDPGQGLRLIYYSQIVNDFQKGDIAEGYSVSREKKESFPLTVTSAQKNPTAFYLCASSRTSGGGQETQYFGPGTRLLVL.

This chain joins TRBV2 and TRBJ2-7; 8 nucleotides line up with TRBD2. Losses at the gene ends were 10 bases for V and 0 bases for J; bases not matched to a gene: 14. Germline loops: CDR1 SNHLY, CDR2 FYNNEI. CDR3 length equals 16 residues. The CDR3 DNA sequence: TGTGCCACCTCGTTCGAGCGGGGGATACGCTCCTACGAGCAGTACTTC. Translated, it gives CATSFERGIRSYEQYF.

This sequence joins TRBV7-8 and TRBJ2-5, with D unresolved. With 3 bases removed from V and 7 bases from J, the gap between germline ends came to 6 bases. This CDR3 has 11 residues. Germline V lookup: CDR1 SGHVS, CDR2 FQNEAQ. The CDR3 coding sequence is TGTGCCAGCAGCTTTCCCGGGACCCAGTACTTC. It is translated as CASSFPGTQYF.